This T cell receptor (beta chain) was identified in a study of blood T cell repertoires in COVID-19. Study-wide background: The samples span acute and convalescent COVID-19 from the United States, Italy and Spain.

Clones were read by immunoSEQ multiplex PCR, and TCRdb kept only the in-frame ones, dropping some. The profile covers 200,000 to 250,000 clones, with about 80% appearing a single time and about 1.8% taken by the ten largest. The trim removed 3 bases at V and 7 bases at J, leaving 11 bases unmatched. The CDR3 extends over 14 amino acids. CDR1 GTSNPN and CDR2 SVGIG come from the germline V gene (reference sequence). This chain connects TRBV30 to TRBJ1-2, with 7 bases aligning to TRBD1. This receptor was obtained from a man aged 60-69 years who had recovered from COVID-19. Sequenced: PBMCs or T cells enriched from blood (not recorded which). CDR3 DNA: TGTGCCTGGAGCGGAAACAGGGGAGAGGTTGGCTACACCTTC. It translates to CAWSGNRGEVGYTF.